The source of this T cell receptor (beta chain) is a study of regulatory T cells in long-lasting Graves disease. For TCR beta, libraries came from iRepertoire HTBI primers and Arm-PCR of CDR3 regions. MiXCR, run by TCRdb on the multiplex PCR reads, gives a single entry per CDR3 protein. The table records 350,000 to 450,000 distinct CDR3 sequences, around 21% of them present only once. Broader study findings: Persistent disease exhibited a predilection for TRBV28, TRBJ1-2 and TRBJ2-5. It is possible that accuracy was reduced by the small size of the sample. It was peripheral blood alone, not thyroid tissue, that was studied. Relative to newly diagnosed Graves' patients, persistent ones had lower TCR diversity.

The time point was: persistent/refractory GD, antithyroid drugs over 5 years with positive TRAb. After RNA was extracted from PBMCs, the TCR library was made from it. CDR1 is LNHNV and CDR2 is YYDKDF in the germline V gene (reference sequence). With 4 bases removed from V and 2 bases from J, the gap between germline ends came to 12 bases. The CDR3 spans 14 residues. This clonotype was picked up many times. Its antigen is currently unknown. This chain uses TRBV15 with TRBJ2-7, with TRBD2 as a possible D gene (6 bases). The clonotype comes from a female donor with Graves disease. The sequencing here drew on peripheral blood mononuclear cells (PBMCs), taken when the disease was refractory, from a patient treated with antithyroid drugs. In DNA, the CDR3 is TGTGCCACCAGCAACCGGGACTTTCCCTACGAGCAGTACTTC. This gives the protein CATSNRDFPYEQYF.